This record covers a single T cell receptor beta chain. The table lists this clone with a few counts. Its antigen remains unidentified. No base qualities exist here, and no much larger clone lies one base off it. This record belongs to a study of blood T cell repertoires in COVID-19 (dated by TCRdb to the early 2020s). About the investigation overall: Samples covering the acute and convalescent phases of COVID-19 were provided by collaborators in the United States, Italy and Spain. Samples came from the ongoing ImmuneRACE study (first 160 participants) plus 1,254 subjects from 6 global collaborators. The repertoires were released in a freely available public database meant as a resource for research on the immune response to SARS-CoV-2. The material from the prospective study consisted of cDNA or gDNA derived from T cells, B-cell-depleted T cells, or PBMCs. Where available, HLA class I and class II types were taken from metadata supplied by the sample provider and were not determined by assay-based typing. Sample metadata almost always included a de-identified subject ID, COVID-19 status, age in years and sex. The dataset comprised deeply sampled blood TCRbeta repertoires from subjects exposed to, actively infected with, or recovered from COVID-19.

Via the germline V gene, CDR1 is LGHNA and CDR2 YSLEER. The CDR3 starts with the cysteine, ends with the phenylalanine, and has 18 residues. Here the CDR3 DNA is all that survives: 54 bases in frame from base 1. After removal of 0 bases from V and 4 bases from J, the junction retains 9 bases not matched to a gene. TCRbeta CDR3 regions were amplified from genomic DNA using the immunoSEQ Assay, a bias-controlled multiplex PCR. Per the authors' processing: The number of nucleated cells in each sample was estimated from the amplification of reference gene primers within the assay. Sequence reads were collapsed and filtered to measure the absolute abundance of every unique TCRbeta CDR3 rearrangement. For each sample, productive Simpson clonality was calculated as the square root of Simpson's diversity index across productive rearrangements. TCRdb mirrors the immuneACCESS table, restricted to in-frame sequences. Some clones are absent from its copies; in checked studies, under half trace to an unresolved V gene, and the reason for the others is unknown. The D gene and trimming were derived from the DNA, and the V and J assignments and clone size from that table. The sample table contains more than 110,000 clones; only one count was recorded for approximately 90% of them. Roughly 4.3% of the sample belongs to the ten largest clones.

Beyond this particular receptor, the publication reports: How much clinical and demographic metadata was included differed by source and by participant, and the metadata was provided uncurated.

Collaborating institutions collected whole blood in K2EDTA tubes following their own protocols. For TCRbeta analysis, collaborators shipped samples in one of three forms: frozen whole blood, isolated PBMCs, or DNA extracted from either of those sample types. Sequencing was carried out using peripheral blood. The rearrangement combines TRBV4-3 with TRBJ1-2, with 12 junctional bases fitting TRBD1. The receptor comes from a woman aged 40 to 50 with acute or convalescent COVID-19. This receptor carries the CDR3 CASSQDGTGGAGFYGYTF. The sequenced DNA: TGCGCCAGCAGCCAAGATGGGACAGGGGGCGCTGGTTTCTATGGCTACACCTTC.